This T cell receptor beta chain was captured in a study of blood T cell repertoires in COVID-19. V was clipped by 5 bases and J by 0 bases; unmatched bases: 2. The germline V gene has CDR1 LNHDA and CDR2 SQIVND (reference sequence). The CDR3 is made up of 15 amino acids. Source study methods: How many nucleated cells were present was estimated from reference gene primer amplification. Libraries were prepared by immunoSEQ multiplex PCR; TCRdb keeps only in-frame clonotypes and omits some of them. Clonal size and the V and J genes are those of that table, whereas D and trimming came from the DNA. The profile covers fewer than 65,000 clones, with 85% to 95% appearing a single time and around 3% taken by the ten largest.

This sequence was found in a man aged 50-59 years with acute or convalescent COVID-19. The genes are TRBV19 and TRBJ2-3, with 10 bases identical to TRBD2. What was sequenced was peripheral blood. This CDR3 reads CASSVSGGSTDTQYF. CDR3 nucleotide sequence: TGTGCCAGTAGTGTTAGCGGGGGGAGCACAGATACGCAGTATTTT.